A single sample gave rise to the 17 T cell receptor beta chains below, sequenced in a study of CD4+ T cells in melanoma. Profiled with immunoSEQ multiplex PCR; TCRdb holds only in-frame clones, not every one. The sample contains around 15,000 clones, approximately 88% of which appear only once. The source material was cells from a culture (not recorded whether cultured in vitro). Source of these receptors: a human donor with melanoma.

The gene calls are TRBV7-9 and TRBJ1-2; the D is unclear. Germline V gene sequence: CDR1 SEHNR, CDR2 FQNEAQ (reference sequence). The CDR3 length is 15 residues. V gave up 6 bases and J gave up 7 bases, with 21 bases separating them. CDR3 in amino acids: CASRGGIRPSSGYTF. CDR3 DNA: TGTGCCAGCAGGGGCGGGATACGCCCTTCCTCTGGCTACACCTTC.

CDR3 DNA: TGTGCCAGCAGTGCTAGCAGGGATAGCACTGAAGCTTTCTTT. This gives the protein CASSASRDSTEAFF. This chain joins TRBV2 and TRBJ1-1, with D maybe TRBD1 (5 bases). Germline CDR1 is SNHLY and CDR2 is FYNNEI. Deletions cut 4 bases from V and 4 bases from J, with 13 bases between. The CDR3 is made up of 14 amino acids.

The J gene is TRBJ2-1, the V gene TRBV4-1; 9 bases are a match to TRBD1. The CDR3 has 20 residues. Germline loops: CDR1 MGHRA, CDR2 YSYEKL. With V trimmed by 5 bases and J by 4 bases, 21 bases remained unmatched. The CDR3 is CASSFYNRDRAFREYNEQFF. DNA of the CDR3: TGCGCCAGCAGCTTTTACAACCGGGACAGGGCGTTCCGGGAGTACAATGAGCAGTTCTTC.

This sequence joins TRBV5-1 and TRBJ1-2; a possible D gene is TRBD1 (6 bases). Deletions cut 0 bases from V and 10 bases from J, with 19 bases between. The CDR3 has 15 amino acids. Germline lookup yields CDR1 SGHRS and CDR2 YFSETQ. The CDR3 bases are TGCGCCAGCAGCTTGGCCGGGGCCAGGGGAGTAGACTACACCTTC. Its translation is CASSLAGARGVDYTF.

The chain joins TRBV30 to TRBJ2-2, with 7 bases aligning to TRBD1. This CDR3 comprises 15 residues. From germline, CDR1 is GTSNPN and CDR2 SVGIG (reference sequence). The V gene end was trimmed by 0 bases and the J gene end by 7 bases; junction bases not matched to a gene: 8. CDR3: CAWSVFPDRRGELFF. The CDR3 bases are TGTGCCTGGAGTGTATTTCCGGACAGGCGCGGGGAGCTGTTTTTT.

The chain couples TRBV2 to TRBJ1-2; D is possibly TRBD1 (6 bases). CDR3 length: 16 amino acids. V was shortened by 5 bases and J by 2 bases, with 18 bases between the two germline ends. Germline V gene data show CDR1 as SNHLY and CDR2 as FYNNEI. CDR3 region: CASSPNRDDRNYGYTF. The CDR3 nucleotides read TGTGCCAGCAGTCCAAACCGGGACGACAGGAACTATGGCTACACCTTC.

This rearrangement joins TRBV9 to TRBJ1-2; TRBD1 might be the D (5 bases). The V gene's germline CDR1 is SGDLS and CDR2 YYNGEE. The length of the CDR3 is 12 residues. V lost 3 bases and J lost 7, with 10 bases in between. CDR3 in amino acids: CASSAGALGYTF. The CDR3 DNA follows: TGTGCCAGCAGCGCCGGGGCCCTTGGCTACACCTTC.

This chain joins TRBV19 and TRBJ1-2; D is perhaps TRBD1 (6 bases). Trimming removed 3 bases at V and 3 bases at J, with 8 bases between. Per the germline V gene, CDR1 is LNHDA and CDR2 is SQIVND (reference sequence). The CDR3 runs to 13 residues. DNA for the CDR3: TGTGCCAGTAGTATGGCAGGGGACTATGGCTACACCTTC. Translating gives CASSMAGDYGYTF.

This chain joins TRBV5-1 and TRBJ2-1; TRBD1 matches 9 bases. V trimming: 5 bases; J trimming: 3 bases; junction bases outside the gene matches: 18. The V gene's germline CDR1 is SGHRS and CDR2 YFSETQ. The length of the CDR3 is 19 residues. CDR3 bases: TGCGCCAGCAGTACCCCCGGGACAGGGAACATGGGCTACTACAATGAGCAGTTCTTC. This sequence encodes CASSTPGTGNMGYYNEQFF.

This clone was picked up one time. This chain joins TRBV2 and TRBJ2-1; a weak D match, TRBD2 (5 bases). The V end lost 6 bases, the J end lost 6 bases, and 15 bases lay between the germline ends. The length of the CDR3 is 14 residues. Germline lookup yields CDR1 SNHLY and CDR2 FYNNEI. The DNA of the CDR3 is TGTGCCAGCAGGGACCAGGAGGCGATCAATGAGCAGTTCTTC. It codes for CASRDQEAINEQFF.

The chain combines TRBV9 with TRBJ2-5; 10 nucleotides align to TRBD2. CDR3 length: 17 residues. V trimming: 0 bases; J trimming: 5 bases; junction bases outside the gene matches: 10. Germline values: CDR1 SGDLS, CDR2 YYNGEE. The CDR3 coding sequence is TGTGCCAGCAGCGTAGCGCCCCTAGCGGGGGTGGGGGAGACCCAGTACTTC. This translates into CASSVAPLAGVGETQYF.

The V and J genes are TRBV7-3 and TRBJ2-2; D is unclear. Germline values: CDR1 SGHTA, CDR2 FQGTGA. The CDR3 totals 14 residues. Trimming left V 5 bases short and J 4 bases short, with 11 bases between. CDR3 bases: TGTGCCAGCAGCCCCCCCTCACTCACCGGGGAGCTGTTTTTT. Translated, it gives CASSPPSLTGELFF. Drawing the rest from reference TRBV7-3 and TRBJ2-2, the complete variable domain is GAGVSQTPSNKVTEKGKYVELRCDPISGHTALYWYRQSLGQGPEFLIYFQGTGAADDSGLPNDRFFAVRPEGSVSTLKIQRTERGDSAVYLCASSPPSLTGELFFGEGSRLTVL.

Only one count was recorded for this clone. The rearrangement links TRBV30 to TRBJ1-4; possible D gene TRBD1, 5 bases. CDR1 GTSNPN and CDR2 SVGIG come from the germline V gene (reference sequence). This CDR3 has 13 residues. V was cut by 6 bases and J by 5 bases, with 13 bases left in between. The CDR3 DNA reads as TGTGCCTGTCCGGGGGTGGGAAATGAAAAACTGTTTTTT. This encodes CACPGVGNEKLFF.

The J gene is TRBJ2-6, the V gene TRBV5-1; maybe TRBD1 (6 bases). The CDR3 loop spans 16 amino acids. V shed 3 bases and J shed 0 bases, with 10 bases lying between them. Per the germline V gene, CDR1 is SGHRS and CDR2 is YFSETQ. The CDR3 loop reads CASSSRTASGANVLTF. The CDR3 DNA sequence: TGCGCCAGCAGCTCTAGGACAGCCTCTGGGGCCAACGTCCTGACTTTC.

This clone was counted a single time. The chain carries TRBV29-1 and TRBJ1-5, with 8 bases matching TRBD1. With V trimmed by 6 bases and J by 5 bases, 6 bases remained unmatched. This CDR3 spans 13 amino acids. Germline V gene sequence: CDR1 SQVTM, CDR2 ANQGSEA. This CDR3 reads CSVTQGGDQPQHF. Written as DNA, the CDR3 is TGCAGCGTGACACAGGGGGGGGATCAGCCCCAGCATTTT.

The chain uses TRBV2 and TRBJ2-7; TRBD1 agrees at 7 bases. The CDR3 totals 15 residues. Germline V CDR1 and CDR2: SNHLY, FYNNEI. Germline trimming cut 8 bases from V and 0 bases from J; bases unmatched to any gene: 10. This chain's CDR3 is CASRLFGTDSYEQYF. DNA of the CDR3: TGTGCCAGCCGCTTATTCGGGACAGACTCCTACGAGCAGTACTTC.

The rearrangement joins TRBV27 to TRBJ1-2; the D is unclear. Trimming pared 7 bases from V and 9 bases from J, leaving 24 bases between. The CDR3 consists of 15 residues. CDR1 and CDR2 (germline): MNHEY, SMNVEV (reference sequence). Here the CDR3 DNA reads TGTGCCAGCAAGCTATACAGCTCCAGCCCGGGCCGCTACACCTTC. It translates to CASKLYSSSPGRYTF.